This TCR beta chain was captured by sequencing in a study of blood T cell repertoires in COVID-19. The method was immunoSEQ multiplex PCR; TCRdb's version includes in-frame clones alone and lacks a portion of them. This sample has around 250,000 clones; 82% occur once, and the top ten carry 5%. The V segment lost 1 base and the J segment 3 bases; nucleotides outside the gene matches: 8. The germline gives CDR1 MGHRA, CDR2 YSYEKL. This CDR3 is built from 17 residues. This clone came up a few times. The clonotype originates from a man aged 40-49 years who had been exposed to COVID-19. The sequenced sample consisted of PBMCs or T cells enriched from blood (not recorded which). This chain uses TRBV4-1 with TRBJ2-5; 10 nucleotides line up with TRBD2. Written as DNA, the CDR3 is TGCGCCAGCAGCCAAGTTGCAGGAACTAGCGGGAAAGAGACCCAGTACTTC. Protein product: CASSQVAGTSGKETQYF.